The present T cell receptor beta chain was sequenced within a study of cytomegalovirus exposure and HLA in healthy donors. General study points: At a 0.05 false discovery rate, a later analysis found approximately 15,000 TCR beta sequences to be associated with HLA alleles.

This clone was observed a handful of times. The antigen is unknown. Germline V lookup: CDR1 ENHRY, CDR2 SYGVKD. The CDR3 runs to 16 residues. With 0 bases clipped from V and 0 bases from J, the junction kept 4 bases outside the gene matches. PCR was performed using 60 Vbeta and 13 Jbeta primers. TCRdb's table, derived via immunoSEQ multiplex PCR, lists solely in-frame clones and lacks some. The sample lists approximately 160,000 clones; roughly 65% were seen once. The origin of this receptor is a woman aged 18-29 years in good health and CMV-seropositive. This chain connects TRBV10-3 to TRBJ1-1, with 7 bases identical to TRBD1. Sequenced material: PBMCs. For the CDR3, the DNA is TGTGCCATCAGTGAGTCGGACAGGACTATGAACACTGAAGCTTTCTTT. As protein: CAISESDRTMNTEAFF.